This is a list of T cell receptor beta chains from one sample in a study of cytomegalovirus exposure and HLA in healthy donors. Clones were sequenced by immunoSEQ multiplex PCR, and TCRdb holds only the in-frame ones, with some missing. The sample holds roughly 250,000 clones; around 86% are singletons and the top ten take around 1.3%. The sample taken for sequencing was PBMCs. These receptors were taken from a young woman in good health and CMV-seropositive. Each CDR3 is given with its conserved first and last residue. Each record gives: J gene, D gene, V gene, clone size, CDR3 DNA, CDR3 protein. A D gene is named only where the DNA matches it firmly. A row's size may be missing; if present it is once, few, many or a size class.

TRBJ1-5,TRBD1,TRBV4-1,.,TGCGCCAGCAGCCGAAGACAGGGGGAAAACTTTCAGCCCCAGCATTTT,CASSRRQGENFQPQHF
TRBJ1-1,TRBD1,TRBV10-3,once,TGTGCCACCGGGACAGGAAACACTGAAGCTTTCTTT,CATGTGNTEAFF
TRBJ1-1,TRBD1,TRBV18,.,TGTGCCAGCTCACCTCTAGGGACAGGGCTCGGCACTGAAGCTTTCTTT,CASSPLGTGLGTEAFF
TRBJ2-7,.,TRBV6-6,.,TGTGCCAGCAGTTACTCAACAGCCTACGAGCAGTACTTC,CASSYSTAYEQYF
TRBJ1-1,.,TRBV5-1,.,TGCGCCAGCAGCTCGAAGACAGGAAACACTGAAGCTTTCTTT,CASSSKTGNTEAFF
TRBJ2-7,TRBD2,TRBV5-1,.,TGCGCCAGCAGCCGCGGGACTAGTACTGACTACGAGCAGTACTTC,CASSRGTSTDYEQYF
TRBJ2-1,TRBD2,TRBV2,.,TGTGCCAGCAGTGAAGCGTCTAGCGGGAGATTGTTTCCTGAGCAGTTCTTC,CASSEASSGRLFPEQFF
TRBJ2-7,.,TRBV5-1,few,TGCGCCAGCAGCTTGACAGACTACGAGCAGTACTTC,CASSLTDYEQYF
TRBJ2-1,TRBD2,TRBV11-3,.,TGTGCCAGCAGCCAACTAGCGGGAGGGAACAATGAGCAGTTCTTC,CASSQLAGGNNEQFF
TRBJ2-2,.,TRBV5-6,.,TGTGCCAGCAGCTTGCTGGGTGGGTGGGAGAGCACCGGGGAGCTGTTTTTT,CASSLLGGWESTGELFF
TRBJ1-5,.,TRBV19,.,TGTGCCAGTGGGGAGGTGGGCCAGTCGAGCCAGCCCCAGCATTTT,CASGEVGQSSQPQHF
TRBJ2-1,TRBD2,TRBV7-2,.,TGTGCCAGCAAGGGACTAGCTTACAATGAGCAGTTCTTC,CASKGLAYNEQFF
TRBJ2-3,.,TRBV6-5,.,TGTGCCAGCAGAAGACCGGGACTCACAGATACGCAGTATTTT,CASRRPGLTDTQYF
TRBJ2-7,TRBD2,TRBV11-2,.,TGTGCCAGCAGCCTCGTCCTAGCGGGAGGACCACCCTACGAGCAGTACTTC,CASSLVLAGGPPYEQYF
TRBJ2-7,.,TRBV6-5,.,TGTGCCAGCAGACCTACTCTAACAGTTTACGAGCAGTACTTC,CASRPTLTVYEQYF
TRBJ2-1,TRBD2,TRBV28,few,TGTGCCAGCAGTGGGACTAGCGGGAGATACAATGAGCAGTTCTTC,CASSGTSGRYNEQFF
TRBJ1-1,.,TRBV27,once,TGTGCCAGCAGTTTACTTCTCCGGAGCGCTGAAGCTTTCTTT,CASSLLLRSAEAFF
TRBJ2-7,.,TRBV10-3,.,TGTGCCATCAGCGGGACTTACGAGCAGTACTTC,CAISGTYEQYF
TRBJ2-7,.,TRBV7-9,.,TGTGCCAGCAGTGAGGCCTACGAGCAGTACTTC,CASSEAYEQYF
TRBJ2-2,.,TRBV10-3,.,TGTGCCATCACATCGAACACCGGGGAGCTGTTTTTT,CAITSNTGELFF
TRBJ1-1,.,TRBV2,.,TGTGCCAGCGAGGCGGCAGGTCAGGCGGGAAGGGCTTTCTTT,CASEAAGQAGRAFF
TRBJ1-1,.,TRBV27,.,TGTGCCAGCCGCTCCTTCGACAGGCGGAACACTGAAGCTTTCTTT,CASRSFDRRNTEAFF
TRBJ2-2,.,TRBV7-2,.,TGTGCCAGCAGCTTAGCACAACTAAACACCGGGGAGCTGTTTTTT,CASSLAQLNTGELFF
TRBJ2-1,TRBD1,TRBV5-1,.,TGCGCCAGCCACCGGTCGACAGGGGGACTTAACAATGAGCAGTTCTTC,CASHRSTGGLNNEQFF
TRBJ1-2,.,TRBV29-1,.,TGCAGCGTTGACCAGACAGATTCCGGGGGCTACACCTTC,CSVDQTDSGGYTF
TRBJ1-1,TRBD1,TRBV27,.,TGTGCCAGCAGTTTCAATCAACAGGGGGCAGCTTTCTTT,CASSFNQQGAAFF
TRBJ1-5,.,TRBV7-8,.,TGTGCCAGCAGCTTAATACAGGGTGGGCAGCCCCAGCATTTT,CASSLIQGGQPQHF
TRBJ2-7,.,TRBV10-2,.,TGCGCCAGCGGGGGCCTCTCCTACGAGCAGTACTTC,CASGGLSYEQYF
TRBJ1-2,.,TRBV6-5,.,TGTGCCAGCAGTTACGACAGGCTGGGTGGCTACACCTTC,CASSYDRLGGYTF
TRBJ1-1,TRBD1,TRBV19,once,TGTGCCAGTAGTATAAGAGACAGGGGATCTACTGAAGCTTTCTTT,CASSIRDRGSTEAFF